Here is one T cell receptor beta chain with its context. Germline-derived CDR1 and CDR2 are MNHEY and SVGAGI. The CDR3 spans 19 residues. V lost 2 bases, J lost 0 bases, and 12 bases stayed unmatched. The entry originates in a study of blood T cells in healthy people across ages. The authors ran a second PCR of roughly 6 to 12 cycles using a sample-barcoded 5' primer and a J-beta primer mix. TCRdb passed the 5' RACE reads through MiXCR, listing each CDR3 protein once. The sample consists of around 600,000 distinct CDR3 sequences, roughly 43% of them appearing once. The clonotype originates from a man older than 75 in good health. The V gene is TRBV6-5, the J gene TRBJ2-5; 10 bases agree with TRBD2. The sample was blood. The CDR3, as DNA: TGTGCCAGCAGTTACGGGCTAGCGGGAGAGAGGGGGTACCAAGAGACCCAGTACTTC. It specifies CASSYGLAGERGYQETQYF.